This TCR beta chain appears in the sequencing data of a study of blood T cell repertoires in COVID-19. About the research overall: The study drew acute and convalescent COVID-19 samples from the United States, Italy and Spain.

This CDR3 is 13 amino acids long. Germline V gives CDR1 SGDLS, CDR2 YYNGEE. V was shortened by 0 bases and J by 10 bases, with 8 bases between the two germline ends. This clone is a singleton in its sample. Profiling relied on immunoSEQ multiplex PCR, and the TCRdb table lists in-frame clones only, not all of them. The sample has under 400,000 clones, 75% to 90% seen once. The rearrangement joins TRBV9 to TRBJ1-6; unclear D gene. The sequenced sample was peripheral blood. This TCR was recovered from a woman aged 30 to 39 with COVID-19, enrolled during active disease. The CDR3 here is CASSVAYGSPLHF. CDR3 sequence (DNA): TGTGCCAGCAGCGTAGCATACGGGTCACCCCTCCACTTT.